This T cell receptor beta chain came from a study of control samples from healthy donors and cancer patients. V lost 0 bases to trimming and J lost 0 bases; unmatched junction nucleotides: 12. Germline-derived CDR1 and CDR2 are LGHNA and YNFKEQ. The CDR3 covers 20 residues. TCRdb keeps only in-frame clones here, not all; method: immunoSEQ multiplex PCR. The sample has roughly 160,000 clones, roughly 95% seen once; the top ten hold about 0.94%. This clonotype was sampled from a young woman in good health. V gene TRBV4-2 combines with J gene TRBJ1-4, with TRBD1 identical over 8 bases. The sequencing sample was made of blood. CDR3 DNA sequence: TGTGCCAGCAGCCAAGATGGGGTTGCGGAACAGGGGGCAACTAATGAAAAACTGTTTTTT. This gives the protein CASSQDGVAEQGATNEKLFF.